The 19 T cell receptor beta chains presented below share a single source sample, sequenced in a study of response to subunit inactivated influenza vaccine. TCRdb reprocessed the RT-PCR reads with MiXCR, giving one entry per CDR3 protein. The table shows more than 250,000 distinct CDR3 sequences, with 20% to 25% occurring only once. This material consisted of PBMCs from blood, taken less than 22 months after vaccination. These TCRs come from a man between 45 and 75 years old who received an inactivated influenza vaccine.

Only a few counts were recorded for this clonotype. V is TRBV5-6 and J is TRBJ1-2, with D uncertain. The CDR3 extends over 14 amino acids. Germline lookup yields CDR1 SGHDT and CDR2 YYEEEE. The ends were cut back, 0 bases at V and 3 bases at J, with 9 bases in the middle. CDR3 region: CASSLEEKYYGYTF. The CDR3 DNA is TGTGCCAGCAGCTTGGAGGAGAAATACTATGGCTACACCTTC. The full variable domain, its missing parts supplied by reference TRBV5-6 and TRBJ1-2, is DAGVTQSPTHLIKTRGQQVTLRCSPKSGHDTVSWYQQALGQGPQFIFQYYEEEERQRGNFPDRFSGHQFPNYSSELNVNALLLGDSALYLCASSLEEKYYGYTFGSGTRLTVV.

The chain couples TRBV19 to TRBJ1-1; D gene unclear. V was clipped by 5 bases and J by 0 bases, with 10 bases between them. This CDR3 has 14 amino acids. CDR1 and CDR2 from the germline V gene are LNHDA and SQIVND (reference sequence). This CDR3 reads CASSYGQLNTEAFF. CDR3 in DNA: TGTGCCAGTAGTTACGGGCAGCTGAACACTGAAGCTTTCTTT.

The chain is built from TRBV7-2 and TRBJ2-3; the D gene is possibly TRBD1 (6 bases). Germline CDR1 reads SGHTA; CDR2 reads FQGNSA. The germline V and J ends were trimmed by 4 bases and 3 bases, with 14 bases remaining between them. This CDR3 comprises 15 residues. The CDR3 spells CASSWRSGTTDTQYF. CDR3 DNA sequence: TGTGCCAGCAGCTGGCGGTCGGGGACAACAGATACGCAGTATTTT.

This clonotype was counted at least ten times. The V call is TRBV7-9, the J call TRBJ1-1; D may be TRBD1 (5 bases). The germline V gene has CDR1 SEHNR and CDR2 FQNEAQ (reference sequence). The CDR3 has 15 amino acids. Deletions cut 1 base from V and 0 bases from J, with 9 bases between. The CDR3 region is CASSLGGPMNTEAFF. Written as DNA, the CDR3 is TGTGCCAGCAGCTTAGGGGGACCGATGAACACTGAAGCTTTCTTT.

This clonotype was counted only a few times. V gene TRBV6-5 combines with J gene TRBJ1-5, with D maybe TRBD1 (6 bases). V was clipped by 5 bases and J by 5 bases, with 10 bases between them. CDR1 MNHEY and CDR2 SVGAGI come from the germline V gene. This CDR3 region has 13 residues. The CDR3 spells CASSNNRDQPQHF. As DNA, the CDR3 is TGTGCCAGCAGTAACAACAGGGATCAGCCCCAGCATTTT.

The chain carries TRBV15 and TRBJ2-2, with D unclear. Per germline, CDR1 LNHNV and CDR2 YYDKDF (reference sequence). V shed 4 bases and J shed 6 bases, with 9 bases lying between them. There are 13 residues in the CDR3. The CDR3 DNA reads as TGTGCCACCAGCAAAGGAGTGGCCGGGGAGCTGTTTTTT. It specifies CATSKGVAGELFF.

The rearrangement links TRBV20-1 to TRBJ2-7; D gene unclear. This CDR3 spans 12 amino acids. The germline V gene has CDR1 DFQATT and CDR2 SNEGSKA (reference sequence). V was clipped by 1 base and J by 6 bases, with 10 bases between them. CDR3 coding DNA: TGCAGTGCTAGAGGCCTGATCGGCGAGCAGTACTTC. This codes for CSARGLIGEQYF.

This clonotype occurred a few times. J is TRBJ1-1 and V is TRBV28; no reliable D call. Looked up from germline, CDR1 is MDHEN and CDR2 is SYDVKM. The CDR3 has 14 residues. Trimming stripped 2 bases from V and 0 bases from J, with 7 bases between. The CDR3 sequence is CASSLRQMNTEAFF. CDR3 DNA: TGTGCCAGCAGTTTACGCCAGATGAACACTGAAGCTTTCTTT.

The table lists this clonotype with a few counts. The CDR3 coding sequence is TGCGCCAGCAAGGAGACAGGGGACACCGGGGAGCTGTTTTTT. It codes for CASKETGDTGELFF. This chain connects TRBV5-1 to TRBJ2-2; 8 bases line up with TRBD1. In germline, CDR1 is SGHRS, CDR2 YFSETQ. This CDR3 is built from 14 residues. V was clipped by 6 bases and J by 3 bases; unmatched bases: 4. The full variable domain, with the rest looked up from reference TRBV5-1 and TRBJ2-2, is KAGVTQTPRYLIKTRGQQVTLSCSPISGHRSVSWYQQTPGQGLQFLFEYFSETQRNKGNFPGRFSGRQFSNSRSEMNVSTLELGDSALYLCASKETGDTGELFFGEGSRLTVL.

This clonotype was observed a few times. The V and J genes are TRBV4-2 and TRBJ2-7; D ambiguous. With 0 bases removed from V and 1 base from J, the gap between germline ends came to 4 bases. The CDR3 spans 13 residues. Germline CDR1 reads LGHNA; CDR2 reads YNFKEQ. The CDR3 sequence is CASSQDSSYEQYF. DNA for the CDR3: TGTGCCAGCAGCCAAGACAGTTCCTACGAGCAGTACTTC.

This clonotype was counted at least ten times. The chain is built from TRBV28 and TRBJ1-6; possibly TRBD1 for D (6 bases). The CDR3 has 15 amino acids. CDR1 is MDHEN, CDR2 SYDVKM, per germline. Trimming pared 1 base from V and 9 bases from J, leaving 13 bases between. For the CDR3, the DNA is TGTGCCAGCAGTTTATCGACAGGCTGGGGTTCACCCCTCCACTTT. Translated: CASSLSTGWGSPLHF.

CDR3 sequence: CASKLRDNSNQPQHF. The CDR3, as DNA: TGTGCCAGCAAACTCCGGGACAACAGCAATCAGCCCCAGCATTTT. This chain joins TRBV6-1 and TRBJ1-5; possible D gene TRBD1, 6 bases. Deletions cut 7 bases from V and 1 base from J, with 14 bases between. Germline assignment: CDR1 MNHNS and CDR2 SASEGT. The CDR3 runs to 15 residues.

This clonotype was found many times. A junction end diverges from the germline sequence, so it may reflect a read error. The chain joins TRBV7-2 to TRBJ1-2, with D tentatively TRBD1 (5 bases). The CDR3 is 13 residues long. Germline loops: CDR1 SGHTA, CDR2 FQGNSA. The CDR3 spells CASSLAAGPGYTF. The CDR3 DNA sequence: TGTGCCAGCAGCCTAGCGGCAGGGCCAGGCTACACCTTC.

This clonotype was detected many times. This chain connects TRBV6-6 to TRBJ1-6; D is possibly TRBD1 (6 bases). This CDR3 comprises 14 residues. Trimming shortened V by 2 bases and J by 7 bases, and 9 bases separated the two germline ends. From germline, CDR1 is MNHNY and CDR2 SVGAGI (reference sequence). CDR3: CASSYRQANSPLHF. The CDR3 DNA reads TGTGCCAGCAGTTACCGACAGGCAAATTCACCCCTCCACTTT.

The CDR3 here is CASSQFFLEGARDTEAFF. In nucleotides, the CDR3 is TGTGCCAGCAGCCAATTTTTTCTAGAGGGGGCGCGGGACACTGAAGCTTTCTTT. This sequence joins TRBV14 and TRBJ1-1, with 7 bases matching TRBD1. Germline values: CDR1 SGHDN, CDR2 FVKESK. V was clipped by 2 bases and J by 3 bases; unmatched bases: 15. This CDR3 region has 18 residues.

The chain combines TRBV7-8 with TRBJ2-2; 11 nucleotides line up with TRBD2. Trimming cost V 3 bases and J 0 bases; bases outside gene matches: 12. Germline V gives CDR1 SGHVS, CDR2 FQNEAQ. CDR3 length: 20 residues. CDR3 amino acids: CASSFQMTSGVNANTGELFF. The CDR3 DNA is TGTGCCAGCAGCTTCCAGATGACTAGCGGGGTTAATGCGAACACCGGGGAGCTGTTTTTT.

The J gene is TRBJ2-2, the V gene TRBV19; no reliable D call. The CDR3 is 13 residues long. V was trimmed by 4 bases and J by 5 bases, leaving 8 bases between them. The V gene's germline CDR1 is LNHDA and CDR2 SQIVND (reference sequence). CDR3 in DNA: TGTGCCAGTAGTACCTGGGAAACCGGGGAGCTGTTTTTT. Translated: CASSTWETGELFF.

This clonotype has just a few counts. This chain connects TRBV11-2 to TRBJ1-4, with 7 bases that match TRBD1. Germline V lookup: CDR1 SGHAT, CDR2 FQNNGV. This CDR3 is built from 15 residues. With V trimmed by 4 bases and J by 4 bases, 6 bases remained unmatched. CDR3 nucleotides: TGTGCCAGCAGCTCAAAGGGGGCCATTAATGAAAAACTGTTTTTT. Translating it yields CASSSKGAINEKLFF. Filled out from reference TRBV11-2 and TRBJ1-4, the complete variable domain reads EAGVAQSPRYKIIEKRQSVAFWCNPISGHATLYWYQQILGQGPKLLIQFQNNGVVDDSQLPKDRFSAERLKGVDSTLKIQPAKLEDSAVYLCASSSKGAINEKLFFGSGTQLSVL.

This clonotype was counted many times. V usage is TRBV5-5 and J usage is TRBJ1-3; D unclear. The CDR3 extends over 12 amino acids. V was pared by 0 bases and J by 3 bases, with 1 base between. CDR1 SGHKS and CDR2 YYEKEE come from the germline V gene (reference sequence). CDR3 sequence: CASSLVGNTIYF. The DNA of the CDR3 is TGTGCCAGCAGCTTGGTTGGAAACACCATATATTTT.